Listed below are T cell receptor beta chains from one sample, sequenced in a study of regulatory T cells in long-lasting Graves disease. MiXCR, run by TCRdb on the multiplex PCR reads, gives a single entry per CDR3 protein. Of more than 300,000 distinct CDR3 sequences listed, over 9.5% are singletons. These data also featured in a second study, about T cells in Graves' hyperthyroidism and ophthalmopathy.

The sequences come from peripheral blood mononuclear cells (PBMCs), collected at new diagnosis, from a patient treated with antithyroid drugs. These receptors originate from a woman aged 18-29 years with Graves disease. CDR3s include the opening cysteine and the closing phenylalanine or tryptophan. The D gene is left open where the match is weak. Part of the rows lack a size; the others show once, few, many or a class for expanded clones.

clone_size	v_call	j_call	d_call	cdr3_aa	cdr3_nt
-	TRBV4-3	TRBJ1-5	-	CASSQEGGQPQHF	TGCGCCAGCAGCCAAGAGGGAGGGCAGCCCCAGCATTTT
many	TRBV13	TRBJ1-1	-	CASRPGHALPEAFF	TGTGCCAGCAGGCCGGGACATGCCCTCCCAGAAGCTTTCTTT
few	TRBV20-1	TRBJ1-2	TRBD1	CSAKSRQGPSNYGYTF	TGCAGTGCTAAAAGCAGACAGGGGCCCTCTAACTATGGCTACACCTTC
-	TRBV14	TRBJ2-5	-	CASSQDPGTGETQYF	TGTGCCAGCAGCCAAGATCCCGGGACGGGAGAGACCCAGTACTTC
-	TRBV6-2/TRBV6-3	TRBJ1-2	TRBD1	CASSSDRAPHGYTF	TGTGCCAGCAGTTCCGACAGGGCGCCCCATGGCTACACCTTC
-	TRBV4-1	TRBJ2-5	-	CASSPRRGRGETQYF	TGCGCCAGCAGCCCTCGCCGGGGGAGAGGGGAGACCCAGTACTTC
many	TRBV19	TRBJ1-2	-	CASSIPRGEDYGYTF	TGTGCCAGTAGTATCCCCCGGGGAGAGGACTATGGCTACACCTTC
few	TRBV15	TRBJ2-7	-	CATSRGPGAQYF	TGTGCCACCAGCAGAGGCCCGGGAGCGCAGTACTTC
many	TRBV30	TRBJ1-1	TRBD1	CAWSATRTGTNTEAFF	TGTGCCTGGAGTGCTACGCGGACAGGAACGAACACTGAAGCTTTCTTT
many	TRBV6-2/TRBV6-3	TRBJ1-1	-	CASNQGFTEAFF	TGTGCCAGCAACCAGGGTTTCACTGAAGCTTTCTTT
-	TRBV3-1	TRBJ1-2	-	CASSHQVGLNYGYTF	TGTGCCAGCAGCCACCAGGTGGGACTTAACTATGGCTACACCTTC
many	TRBV20-1	TRBJ2-3	-	CSARTDSTDTQYF	TGCAGTGCTAGGACCGACAGCACAGATACGCAGTATTTT
few	TRBV6-1	TRBJ1-1	-	CASRAPNLNTEAFF	TGTGCCAGCAGAGCTCCTAATTTAAACACTGAAGCTTTCTTT
many	TRBV20-1	TRBJ2-3	TRBD2	CRLKAGPLADTQYF	TGCAGACTAAAAGCGGGGCCCCTAGCAGATACGCAGTATTTT
-	TRBV7-2	TRBJ1-2	-	CASSLTMGGSHGYTF	TGTGCCAGCAGCTTAACGATGGGGGGCAGTCATGGCTACACCTTC
many	TRBV20-1	TRBJ1-2	-	CSVVRGYTF	TGCAGTGTGGTCCGTGGCTACACCTTC
many	TRBV29-1	TRBJ2-1	TRBD2	CSGETSGRSPYNEQFF	TGCAGCGGCGAGACTAGCGGGAGAAGCCCCTACAATGAGCAGTTCTTC
-	TRBV10-3	TRBJ2-3	-	CAISESNPSTDTQYF	TGTGCCATCAGTGAGTCGAACCCCAGCACAGATACGCAGTATTTT
many	TRBV7-8	TRBJ2-1	-	CASSLTGTFYNEQFF	TGTGCCAGCAGCTTAACCGGGACTTTTTACAATGAGCAGTTCTTC
many	TRBV6-1	TRBJ2-7	TRBD2	CASSGLAGPYEQYF	TGTGCCAGCAGTGGGCTAGCGGGACCCTACGAGCAGTACTTC
many	TRBV30	TRBJ2-5	-	CAWKGLSGPFQETQYF	TGTGCCTGGAAGGGGTTAAGCGGCCCGTTCCAAGAGACCCAGTACTTC
many	TRBV5-1	TRBJ2-1	-	CASSATVDNEQFF	TGTGCCAGCAGCGCCACCGTAGACAATGAGCAGTTCTTC
many	TRBV7-2	TRBJ2-7	-	CASSLEGGPYEQYF	TGTGCCAGCAGCTTAGAGGGGGGTCCCTACGAGCAGTACTTC
many	TRBV2	TRBJ2-3	TRBD1	CASTGGQGGSDTQYF	TGTGCCAGCACTGGAGGACAGGGAGGTTCAGATACGCAGTATTTT
few	TRBV19	TRBJ1-2	-	CASSPSTVLNYGYTF	TGTGCCAGTAGCCCTTCGACAGTTTTAAACTATGGCTACACCTTC
few	TRBV4-1	TRBJ1-4	-	CASSRRTTTNEKLFF	TGCGCCAGCAGCCGTCGTACAACGACTAATGAAAAACTGTTTTTT
many	TRBV6-2/TRBV6-3	TRBJ2-1	TRBD2	CASSVSLAGRYNEQFF	TGTGCCAGCAGTGTCTCACTAGCGGGCAGATACAATGAGCAGTTCTTC
many	TRBV29-1	TRBJ2-1	TRBD1	CSVPDRDWSNEQFF	TGCAGCGTTCCAGACAGGGATTGGTCAAATGAGCAGTTCTTC
many	TRBV20-1	TRBJ2-7	TRBD2	CSARVELATMREQYF	TGCAGTGCTAGAGTGGAACTAGCGACGATGCGCGAGCAGTACTTC
many	TRBV20-1	TRBJ1-2	-	CSARATNYGYTF	TGCAGTGCTAGGGCGACGAACTATGGCTACACCTTC
-	TRBV7-6	TRBJ2-7	-	CASSSILWGERNEQYF	TGTGCCAGCAGCTCAATCCTCTGGGGGGAACGGAACGAGCAGTACTTC
many	TRBV5-1	TRBJ2-1	-	CASRRSGSSYNEQFF	TGCGCCAGCAGGCGTAGCGGCAGCTCCTACAATGAGCAGTTCTTC
many	TRBV12-5	TRBJ1-5	TRBD1	CASGLDQLHGTGGWGNQPQHF	TGTGCTAGTGGTTTGGACCAACTGCACGGGACAGGGGGCTGGGGCAATCAGCCCCAGCATTTT
-	TRBV2	TRBJ2-3	TRBD1	CASSYRQGFGTDTQYF	TGTGCCAGCAGTTACCGACAGGGTTTTGGCACAGATACGCAGTATTTT
many	TRBV29-1	TRBJ1-1	TRBD1	CSVRTGRNTEAFF	TGCAGCGTTCGGACAGGAAGGAACACTGAAGCTTTCTTT
-	TRBV30	TRBJ1-2	-	CAWRSGYYGYTF	TGTGCCTGGAGATCTGGATACTATGGCTACACCTTC
many	TRBV30	TRBJ2-1	-	CAWVEKVNEQFF	TGTGCCTGGGTCGAAAAGGTCAATGAGCAGTTCTTC
-	TRBV20-1	TRBJ1-4	-	CSALTRRIEKLFF	TGCAGTGCTTTGACACGTAGGATTGAAAAACTGTTTTTT